This T cell receptor (beta chain) stems from a study of identifying expanded T cells in peripheral blood. With regard to this clone: Its antigen is unidentified.

During the collection period, no donor immune events like infections were recorded. The protocol was immunoSEQ multiplex PCR, while the TCRdb copy is restricted to in-frame clones and leaves out a portion. Of about 78,000 clones listed, roughly 81% are singletons. Study observations and caveats: Technical replicates showed roughly 1.2 changed clones; approximately 2 weeks roughly 15; four weeks 19.

Sequencing was done on a sample of blood. This TCR came from a person between 18 and 69 years old in good health.

The CDR3 sequence is CASSAAAKETQYF. The CDR3 DNA follows: TGTGCCAGTAGCGCGGCGGCAAAAGAGACCCAGTACTTC. The chain couples TRBV19 to TRBJ2-5; D uncertain. This CDR3 has 13 residues. Germline CDR1 is LNHDA and CDR2 is SQIVND (reference sequence). V dropped 6 bases and J dropped 3 bases, with 11 bases sitting between them.